A selection of T cell receptor beta chains follows, all from one sample in a study of cytomegalovirus exposure and HLA in healthy donors. Clones were sequenced by immunoSEQ multiplex PCR, and TCRdb holds only the in-frame ones, with some missing. Among more than 150,000 clones, roughly 82% were seen once, and the ten largest hold around 6.6%. Sequences were obtained from PBMCs. The source is a woman aged 50 to 60 in good health and CMV-seropositive. CDR3s include the opening cysteine and the closing phenylalanine or tryptophan. D genes are given only for firm matches. Clone size is given for some rows only: seen once, a few or many times, or a class if the clone is expanded.

clone size: once; V gene: TRBV7-2; D gene: .; J gene: TRBJ1-2; CDR3 protein: CASSLNPSGGYTF; CDR3 DNA: TGTGCCAGCAGCTTAAACCCCAGTGGTGGCTACACCTTC
clone size: .; V gene: TRBV4-3; D gene: TRBD1; J gene: TRBJ2-3; CDR3 protein: CASSQTGTGGSTDTQYF; CDR3 DNA: TGCGCCAGCAGCCAAACCGGGACAGGGGGTTCGACAGATACGCAGTATTTT
clone size: few; V gene: TRBV29-1; D gene: TRBD2; J gene: TRBJ2-3; CDR3 protein: CSVPGGGEGTDTQYF; CDR3 DNA: TGCAGCGTTCCGGGGGGAGGGGAGGGCACAGATACGCAGTATTTT
clone size: .; V gene: TRBV4-3; D gene: .; J gene: TRBJ2-6; CDR3 protein: CASSQDLGANVLTF; CDR3 DNA: TGCGCCAGCAGCCAAGACCTGGGGGCCAACGTCCTGACTTTC
clone size: .; V gene: TRBV2; D gene: .; J gene: TRBJ1-1; CDR3 protein: CASIRVIPEAFF; CDR3 DNA: TGTGCCAGCATACGGGTAATCCCTGAAGCTTTCTTT
clone size: .; V gene: TRBV4-3; D gene: .; J gene: TRBJ1-6; CDR3 protein: CASSHAQGDSPLHF; CDR3 DNA: TGCGCCAGCAGCCACGCACAGGGTGATTCACCCCTCCACTTT
clone size: .; V gene: TRBV14; D gene: TRBD1; J gene: TRBJ1-1; CDR3 protein: CASSHRGIMNTEAFF; CDR3 DNA: TGTGCCAGCAGCCACAGGGGGATTATGAACACTGAAGCTTTCTTT
clone size: once; V gene: TRBV6-1; D gene: .; J gene: TRBJ2-7; CDR3 protein: CASSRRGGYGEQYF; CDR3 DNA: TGTGCCAGCAGTCGCCGCGGAGGGTACGGCGAGCAGTACTTC
clone size: .; V gene: TRBV5-1; D gene: .; J gene: TRBJ2-7; CDR3 protein: CASSFLTPGYEQYF; CDR3 DNA: TGCGCCAGCAGCTTTCTGACTCCGGGGTACGAGCAGTACTTC
clone size: .; V gene: TRBV30; D gene: TRBD1; J gene: TRBJ1-2; CDR3 protein: CAWSVDRAEYGYTF; CDR3 DNA: TGTGCCTGGAGTGTAGACAGGGCGGAATATGGCTACACCTTC
clone size: .; V gene: TRBV6-5; D gene: .; J gene: TRBJ2-5; CDR3 protein: CASSFSSSGGETQYF; CDR3 DNA: TGTGCCAGCAGTTTCTCATCCTCAGGGGGGGAGACCCAGTACTTC
clone size: .; V gene: TRBV6-5; D gene: .; J gene: TRBJ2-2; CDR3 protein: CASNGGLGGELFF; CDR3 DNA: TGTGCCAGCAACGGGGGGCTCGGCGGGGAGCTGTTTTTT
clone size: few; V gene: TRBV27; D gene: TRBD1; J gene: TRBJ2-1; CDR3 protein: CASSGQGGGEQFF; CDR3 DNA: TGTGCCAGCAGCGGACAGGGCGGCGGTGAGCAGTTCTTC
clone size: .; V gene: TRBV7-9; D gene: TRBD1; J gene: TRBJ2-3; CDR3 protein: CASSFPVRDRATDTQYF; CDR3 DNA: TGTGCCAGCAGCTTCCCGGTCCGGGACAGGGCCACAGATACGCAGTATTTT
clone size: .; V gene: TRBV2; D gene: .; J gene: TRBJ2-2; CDR3 protein: CASQLAGHTGELFF; CDR3 DNA: TGTGCCAGCCAATTGGCGGGACACACCGGGGAGCTGTTTTTT
clone size: .; V gene: TRBV19; D gene: TRBD2; J gene: TRBJ2-2; CDR3 protein: CASSMGYGSGELNTGELFF; CDR3 DNA: TGTGCCAGTAGTATGGGGTACGGGAGCGGGGAGCTGAACACCGGGGAGCTGTTTTTT
clone size: .; V gene: TRBV5-1; D gene: .; J gene: TRBJ2-3; CDR3 protein: CASSLKDRHTDTQYF; CDR3 DNA: TGCGCCAGCAGCTTGAAAGACAGGCACACAGATACGCAGTATTTT
clone size: .; V gene: TRBV28; D gene: TRBD2; J gene: TRBJ2-3; CDR3 protein: CASSRTSGGDTQYF; CDR3 DNA: TGTGCCAGCAGTCGGACTAGCGGGGGTGATACGCAGTATTTT
clone size: .; V gene: TRBV11-2; D gene: .; J gene: TRBJ1-6; CDR3 protein: CASSPGYYNSPLHF; CDR3 DNA: TGTGCCAGCAGCCCGGGATACTATAATTCACCCCTCCACTTT
clone size: .; V gene: TRBV15; D gene: .; J gene: TRBJ2-6; CDR3 protein: CATSRGSTPGKFSGANVLTF; CDR3 DNA: TGTGCCACCAGCAGAGGGTCGACCCCAGGGAAGTTCTCTGGGGCCAACGTCCTGACTTTC
clone size: .; V gene: TRBV11-2; D gene: .; J gene: TRBJ2-5; CDR3 protein: CASSLGGGETQYF; CDR3 DNA: TGTGCCAGCAGCTTAGGGGGAGGAGAGACCCAGTACTTC
clone size: .; V gene: TRBV6-5; D gene: TRBD1; J gene: TRBJ2-1; CDR3 protein: CASAWGQGNREQFF; CDR3 DNA: TGTGCCAGCGCCTGGGGACAGGGTAATCGTGAGCAGTTCTTC
clone size: .; V gene: TRBV18; D gene: .; J gene: TRBJ2-5; CDR3 protein: CASSPGLQETQYF; CDR3 DNA: TGTGCCAGCTCACCAGGGCTCCAAGAGACCCAGTACTTC
clone size: .; V gene: TRBV5-1; D gene: .; J gene: TRBJ1-4; CDR3 protein: CASSKGTNEKLFF; CDR3 DNA: TGCGCCAGCAGCAAGGGGACTAATGAAAAACTGTTTTTT
clone size: .; V gene: TRBV4-1; D gene: TRBD1; J gene: TRBJ2-5; CDR3 protein: CASGYRTGEETQYF; CDR3 DNA: TGCGCCAGCGGATACCGGACAGGGGAAGAGACCCAGTACTTC
clone size: .; V gene: TRBV5-1; D gene: .; J gene: TRBJ1-6; CDR3 protein: CASSLVTGNSPLHF; CDR3 DNA: TGCGCCAGCAGCTTGGTAACGGGTAATTCACCCCTCCACTTT
clone size: .; V gene: TRBV2; D gene: .; J gene: TRBJ2-4; CDR3 protein: CASSDSVAKNIQYF; CDR3 DNA: TGTGCCAGCAGTGACTCAGTAGCCAAAAACATTCAGTACTTC
clone size: .; V gene: TRBV5-4; D gene: .; J gene: TRBJ2-3; CDR3 protein: CASSLQPGSTDTQYF; CDR3 DNA: TGTGCCAGCAGCTTGCAACCGGGGAGCACAGATACGCAGTATTTT